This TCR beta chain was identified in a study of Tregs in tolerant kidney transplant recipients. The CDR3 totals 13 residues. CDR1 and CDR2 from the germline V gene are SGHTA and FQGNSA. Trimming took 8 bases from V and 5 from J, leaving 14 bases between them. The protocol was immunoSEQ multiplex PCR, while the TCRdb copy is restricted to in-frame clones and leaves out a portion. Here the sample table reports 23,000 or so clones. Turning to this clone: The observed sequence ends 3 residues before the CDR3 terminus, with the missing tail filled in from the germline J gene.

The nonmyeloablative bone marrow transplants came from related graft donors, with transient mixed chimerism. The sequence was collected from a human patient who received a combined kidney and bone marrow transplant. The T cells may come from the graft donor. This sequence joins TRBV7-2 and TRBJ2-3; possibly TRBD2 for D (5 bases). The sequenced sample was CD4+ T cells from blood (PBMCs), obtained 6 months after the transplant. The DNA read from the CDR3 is TGTGCCAGCCGCTCCGGGGTAGGAGATACG. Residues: CASRSGVGDT. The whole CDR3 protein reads CASRSGVGDTQYF. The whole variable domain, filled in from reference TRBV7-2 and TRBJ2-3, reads GAGVSQSPSNKVTEKGKDVELRCDPISGHTALYWYRQSLGQGLEFLIYFQGNSAPDKSGLPSDRFSAERTGGSVSTLTIQRTQQEDSAVYLCASRSGVGDTQYFGPGTRLTVL.